This TCR beta chain was recovered during a study of blood T cell repertoires in COVID-19. Study as a whole: Acute and convalescent COVID-19 samples came from the United States, Italy and Spain. The analysed material was cDNA or gDNA that came from T cells, B-cell-depleted T cells, or PBMCs.

Trimming left V 1 base short and J 7 bases short, with 19 bases between. Germline V gives CDR1 LGHNA, CDR2 YSLEER. The CDR3 has 16 amino acids. How the authors handled the data: Estimated nucleated cell counts came from reference gene primer amplification. Profiled with immunoSEQ multiplex PCR; TCRdb holds only in-frame clones, not every one. V and J calls and clone size follow that table, whereas D and trimming were derived from the DNA. The sample includes fewer than 300,000 clones, 85% of them seen just once. V and J are TRBV4-3 and TRBJ1-2, with a tentative D call TRBD1 (5 bases). The sequenced sample was peripheral blood. This clonotype was sampled from a human donor in a cohort sampled during active COVID-19. DNA of the CDR3: TGCGCCAGCAGCCAAGGGGGTACGATCGGGGGACGTGGCTACACCTTC. Translating it yields CASSQGGTIGGRGYTF.